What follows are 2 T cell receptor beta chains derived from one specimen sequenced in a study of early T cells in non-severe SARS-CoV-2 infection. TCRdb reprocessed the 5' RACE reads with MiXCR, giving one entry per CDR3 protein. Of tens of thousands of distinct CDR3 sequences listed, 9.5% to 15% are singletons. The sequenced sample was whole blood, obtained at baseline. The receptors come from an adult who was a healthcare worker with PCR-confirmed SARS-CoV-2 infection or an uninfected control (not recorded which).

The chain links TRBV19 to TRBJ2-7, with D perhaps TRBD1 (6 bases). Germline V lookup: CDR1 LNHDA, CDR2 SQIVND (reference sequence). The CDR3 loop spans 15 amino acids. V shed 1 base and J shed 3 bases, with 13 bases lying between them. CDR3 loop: CASSIAPTDSYEQYF. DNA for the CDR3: TGTGCCAGTAGTATAGCCCCAACGGACAGCTACGAGCAGTACTTC.

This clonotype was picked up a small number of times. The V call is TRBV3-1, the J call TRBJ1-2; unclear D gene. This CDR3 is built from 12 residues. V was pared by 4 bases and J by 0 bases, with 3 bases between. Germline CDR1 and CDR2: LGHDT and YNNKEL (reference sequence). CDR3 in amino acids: CASSPANYGYTF. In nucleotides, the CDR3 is TGTGCCAGCAGCCCCGCTAACTATGGCTACACCTTC.